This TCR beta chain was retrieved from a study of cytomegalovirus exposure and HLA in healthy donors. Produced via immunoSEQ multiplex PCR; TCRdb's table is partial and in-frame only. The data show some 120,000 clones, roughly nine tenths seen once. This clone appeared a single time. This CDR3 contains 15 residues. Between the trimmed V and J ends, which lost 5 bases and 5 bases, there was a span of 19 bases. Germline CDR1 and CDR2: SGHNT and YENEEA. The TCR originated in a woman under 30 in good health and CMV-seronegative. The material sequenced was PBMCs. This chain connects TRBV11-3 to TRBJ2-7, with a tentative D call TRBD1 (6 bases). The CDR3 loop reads CASSLAGTWGNEQYF. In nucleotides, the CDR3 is TGTGCCAGCAGCCTCGCCGGGACATGGGGAAACGAGCAGTACTTC.